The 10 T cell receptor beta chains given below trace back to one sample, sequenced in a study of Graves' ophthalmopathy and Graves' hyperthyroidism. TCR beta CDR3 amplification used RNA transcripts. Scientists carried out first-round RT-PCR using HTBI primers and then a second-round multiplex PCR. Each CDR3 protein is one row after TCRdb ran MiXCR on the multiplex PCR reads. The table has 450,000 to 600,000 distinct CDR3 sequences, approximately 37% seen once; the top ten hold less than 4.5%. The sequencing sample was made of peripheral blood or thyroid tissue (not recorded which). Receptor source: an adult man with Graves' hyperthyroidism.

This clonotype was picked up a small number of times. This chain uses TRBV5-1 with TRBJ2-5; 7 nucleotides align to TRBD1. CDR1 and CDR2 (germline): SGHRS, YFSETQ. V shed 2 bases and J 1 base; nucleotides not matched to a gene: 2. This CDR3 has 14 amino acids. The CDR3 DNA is TGCGCCAGCAGCTTTGACAGGGTCCAAGAGACCCAGTACTTC. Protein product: CASSFDRVQETQYF.

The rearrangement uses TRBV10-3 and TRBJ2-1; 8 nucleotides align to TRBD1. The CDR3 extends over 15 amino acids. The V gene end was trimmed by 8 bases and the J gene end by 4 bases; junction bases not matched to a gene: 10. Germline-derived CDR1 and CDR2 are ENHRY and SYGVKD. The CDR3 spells CAILSGDRGYNEQFF. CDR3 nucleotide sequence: TGTGCCATCCTTTCAGGCGACAGGGGTTACAATGAGCAGTTCTTC.

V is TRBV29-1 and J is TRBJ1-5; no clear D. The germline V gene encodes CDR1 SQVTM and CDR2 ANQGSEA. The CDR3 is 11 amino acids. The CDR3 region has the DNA TGCAGTGAATTGACCGGACAGCCCCAGCATTTT. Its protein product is CSELTGQPQHF.

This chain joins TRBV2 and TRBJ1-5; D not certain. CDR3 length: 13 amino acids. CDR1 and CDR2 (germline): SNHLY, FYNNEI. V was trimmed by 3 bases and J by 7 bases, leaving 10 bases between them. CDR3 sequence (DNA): TGTGCCAGCAGTGAGAGGATAGGGCAGCCCCAGCATTTT. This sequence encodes CASSERIGQPQHF.

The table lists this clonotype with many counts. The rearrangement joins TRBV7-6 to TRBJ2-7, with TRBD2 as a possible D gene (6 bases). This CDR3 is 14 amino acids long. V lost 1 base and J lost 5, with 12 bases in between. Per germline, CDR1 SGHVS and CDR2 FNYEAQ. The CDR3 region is CASSLVAGIDEQYF. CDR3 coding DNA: TGTGCCAGCAGCTTAGTTGCGGGGATTGACGAGCAGTACTTC.

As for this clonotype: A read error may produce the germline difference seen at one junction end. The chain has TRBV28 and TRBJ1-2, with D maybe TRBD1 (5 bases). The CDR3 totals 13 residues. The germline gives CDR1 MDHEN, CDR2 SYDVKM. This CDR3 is CASSSRGTINRPF. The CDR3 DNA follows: TGTGCCAGCAGTTCTCGGGGGACGATAAATCGACCCTTC.

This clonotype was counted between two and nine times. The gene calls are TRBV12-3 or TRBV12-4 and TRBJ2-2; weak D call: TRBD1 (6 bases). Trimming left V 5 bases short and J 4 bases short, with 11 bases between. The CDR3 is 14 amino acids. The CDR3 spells CASSTGTSTGELFF. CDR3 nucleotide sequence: TGTGCCAGCAGTACCGGGACAAGCACCGGGGAGCTGTTTTTT.

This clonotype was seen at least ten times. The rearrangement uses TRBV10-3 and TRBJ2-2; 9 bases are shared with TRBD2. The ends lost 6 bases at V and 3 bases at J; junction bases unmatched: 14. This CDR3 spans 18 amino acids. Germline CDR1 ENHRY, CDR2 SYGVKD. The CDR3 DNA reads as TGTGCCATCAGGGTACTAGCGGGCCGATCGGGGGACACCGGGGAGCTGTTTTTT. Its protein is CAIRVLAGRSGDTGELFF.

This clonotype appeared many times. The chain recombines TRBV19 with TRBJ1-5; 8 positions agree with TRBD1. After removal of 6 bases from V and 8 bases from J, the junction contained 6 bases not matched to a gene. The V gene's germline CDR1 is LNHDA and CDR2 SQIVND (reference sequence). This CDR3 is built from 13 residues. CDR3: CASSPQGQEPQHF. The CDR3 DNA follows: TGTGCCAGTAGCCCTCAGGGACAGGAGCCCCAGCATTTT. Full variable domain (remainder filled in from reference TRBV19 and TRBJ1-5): DGGITQSPKYLFRKEGQNVTLSCEQNLNHDAMYWYRQDPGQGLRLIYYSQIVNDFQKGDIAEGYSVSREKKESFPLTVTSAQKNPTAFYLCASSPQGQEPQHFGDGTRLSIL.

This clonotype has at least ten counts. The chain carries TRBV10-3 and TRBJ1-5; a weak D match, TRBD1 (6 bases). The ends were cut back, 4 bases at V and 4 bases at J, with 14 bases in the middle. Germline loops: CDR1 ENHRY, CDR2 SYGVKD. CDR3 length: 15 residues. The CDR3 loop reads CAISGTGTPNQPQHF. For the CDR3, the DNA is TGTGCCATCAGTGGAACCGGGACACCTAATCAGCCCCAGCATTTT.